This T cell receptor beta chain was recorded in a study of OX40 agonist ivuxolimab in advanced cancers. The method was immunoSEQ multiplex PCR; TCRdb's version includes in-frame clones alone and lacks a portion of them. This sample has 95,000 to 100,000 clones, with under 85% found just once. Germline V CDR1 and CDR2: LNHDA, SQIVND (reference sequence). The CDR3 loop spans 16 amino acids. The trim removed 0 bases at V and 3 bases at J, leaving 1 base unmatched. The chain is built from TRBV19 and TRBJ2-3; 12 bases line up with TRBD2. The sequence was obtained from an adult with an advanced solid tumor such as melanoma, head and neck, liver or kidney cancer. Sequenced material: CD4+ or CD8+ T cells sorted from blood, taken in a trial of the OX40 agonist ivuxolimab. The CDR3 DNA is TGTGCCAGTAGTATAGAAGGACTAGCGGGGACAGATACGCAGTATTTT. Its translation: CASSIEGLAGTDTQYF.